Included here is one T cell receptor delta chain sequence, with context. The antigen is unknown. Thymocytes were sorted as CD3+ TCRVdelta1+ TCRVdelta2- after alphabeta T cell depletion. This sample was taken from a study of Vδ1+ human thymocytes. Findings and caveats of the study: Despite high sort purity, about 20% of thymic T cell receptor delta sequences were Vdelta2. Thymic TRG and TRD repertoires appeared highly polyclonal. Unexpected Vdelta2 sequences could cause misinterpretation of bulk repertoire data.

In germline, CDR1 is TSWWSYY, CDR2 QGS. The CDR3 consists of 23 residues. The J segment lost 1 base and the V segment lost 4 bases, leaving 30 bases of the junction unmatched. Extracted RNA was reverse transcribed into cDNA. Pooled V-gene forward primers with one constant-region reverse primer generated the CDR3 amplicons by multiplex PCR. TCRdb re-processed the multiplex PCR reads via CATT. The sample has 23,000 or so delta-chain clones, approximately 30% seen once. The chain couples TRDV1 to TRDJ1; TRDD2 matches at 7 bases. This TCR was sampled from a boy under two years old who had congenital heart surgery. The sample was Vdelta1+ gamma-delta thymocytes from the thymus. Subset given: FACS-sorted CD3+ TCRalphabeta- TCRVdelta1+ TCRVdelta2- thymocytes. DNA of the CDR3: TGTGCTCTTGGGGGGCGAAATTTTCCTACCCTAGGGGTTGACTTCTTATCCACCGATAAACTCATCTTT. It encodes CALGGRNFPTLGVDFLSTDKLIF.